These T cell receptor beta chains were read from a single sample in a study of neurological immune-mediated disorders. TCRdb re-called the 5' RACE reads through MiXCR, storing one row per CDR3 protein. The sample carries tens of thousands of distinct CDR3 sequences, approximately 2.4% recorded once. The specimen was PBMCs. The receptors derive from a woman aged 25 to 45 with multiple sclerosis. CDR3s include the opening cysteine and the closing phenylalanine or tryptophan. D genes are given only for firm matches. Clone sizes are given selectively: once, few, many, or a class where the clone is expanded.

>many|-|TRBV7-2|TRBJ2-5
TGTGCCAGCAGCAAGGAGCGGGAAGAGACCCAGTACTTC
CASSKEREETQYF
>many|-|TRBV7-9|TRBJ2-1
TGTGCCAGCAGCTTTGCGATGGCGGGGCCAGGGCATGAGCAGTTCTTC
CASSFAMAGPGHEQFF
>many|TRBD1|TRBV6-6|TRBJ1-1
TGTGCCAGCGGGGACAGGGGGAACACTGAAGCTTTCTTT
CASGDRGNTEAFF
>many|TRBD2|TRBV15|TRBJ2-4
TGTGCCACCAGCGGTGGGCTAGCGGGAACAGCCAAAAACATTCAGTACTTC
CATSGGLAGTAKNIQYF
>many|-|TRBV29-1|TRBJ2-7
TGCAGCGTTGAAGGGACCTCCTACGAGCAGTACTTC
CSVEGTSYEQYF
>many|-|TRBV5-1|TRBJ2-7
TGCGCCAGCAGCCCCTCGGGGGCCTACGAGCAGTACTTC
CASSPSGAYEQYF
>many|-|TRBV28|TRBJ2-7
TGTGCCAGCAGTTTGAGCAAATACGAGCAGTACTTC
CASSLSKYEQYF
>many|TRBD1|TRBV7-8|TRBJ1-1
TGTGCCAGCAGCCAGGGGGGGCCGAACACTGAAGCTTTCTTT
CASSQGGPNTEAFF
>few|TRBD2|TRBV19|TRBJ2-5
TGTGCCAGTAGTCCCTCTAGGACTAGCACCCAGTACTTC
CASSPSRTSTQYF
>many|TRBD2|TRBV5-1|TRBJ2-5
TGCGCCAGCAGCTTGGGAGTCGGGAGGGAGACCCAGTACTTC
CASSLGVGRETQYF
>many|TRBD2|TRBV6-5|TRBJ2-7
TGTGCCAGCAGTCACGGACTAGCGGGAACCTACGAGCAGTACTTC
CASSHGLAGTYEQYF
>many|-|TRBV6-2/TRBV6-3|TRBJ2-3
TGTGCCAGCAGAAAGGTTCAGCGTCCAGATACGCAGTATTTT
CASRKVQRPDTQYF
>many|TRBD1|TRBV29-1|TRBJ2-1
TGCAGCGTTGAACCGGACAGGTTCTCCTACAATGAGCAGTTCTTC
CSVEPDRFSYNEQFF
>few|TRBD1|TRBV7-6|TRBJ2-1
TGTGCCAGCAGCTTTACGGGACAGGGGGCAGGTGAGCAGTTCTTC
CASSFTGQGAGEQFF
>many|-|TRBV28|TRBJ1-6
TGTGCCAGCAGCCGACAACTGGGGGACAATTCACCCCTCCACTTT
CASSRQLGDNSPLHF
>many|-|TRBV6-2/TRBV6-3|TRBJ2-7
TGTGCCAGCAGTTACCGGCTAGCAAGCTCCTACGAGCAGTACTTC
CASSYRLASSYEQYF
>many|TRBD1|TRBV5-8|TRBJ2-3
TGTGCCAGCAGCATACGGACAGGGATTAGCACAGATACGCAGTATTTT
CASSIRTGISTDTQYF
>many|TRBD2|TRBV6-5|TRBJ2-1
TGTGCCAGCAGCCCCAGCGGGAGTTACAATGAGCAGTTCTTC
CASSPSGSYNEQFF
>many|-|TRBV5-1|TRBJ2-7
TGCGCCAGCAGCCAGGGATCTAGCTACGAGCAGTACTTC
CASSQGSSYEQYF
>many|TRBD2|TRBV6-2/TRBV6-3|TRBJ2-2
TGTGCCAGCTGCCGACTAGCGGAAAACACCGGGGAGCTGTTTTTT
CASCRLAENTGELFF
>many|-|TRBV12-3/TRBV12-4|TRBJ1-5
TGTGCCAGCAGTTGGACAAATCAGCCCCAGCATTTT
CASSWTNQPQHF
>many|-|TRBV2|TRBJ1-6
TGTGCCAGCAGCGTGAATTCACCCCTCCACTTT
CASSVNSPLHF
>many|TRBD1|TRBV5-1|TRBJ2-3
TGCGCCAGCAGCAAAGCCCGGGACAGGGTCACAGATACGCAGTATTTT
CASSKARDRVTDTQYF
>many|-|TRBV24-1|TRBJ1-2
TGTGCCACCTATAACTATAACTATGGCTACACCTTC
CATYNYNYGYTF
>many|-|TRBV5-4|TRBJ2-1
TGTGCCAGCAGCTTGCCTCTAGGTTCTGGGAATGAGCAGTTCTTC
CASSLPLGSGNEQFF
>many|TRBD2|TRBV6-2/TRBV6-3|TRBJ2-3
TGTGCCAGCAGTTACCCCCCTAGCGGGAGGTGGGACACAGATACGCAGTATTTT
CASSYPPSGRWDTDTQYF
>many|-|TRBV7-2|TRBJ1-2
TGTGCCAGCAGCTTAGTGGTCGCAAAAGGCTTCGGTGGCTACACCTTC
CASSLVVAKGFGGYTF
>many|-|TRBV3-1|TRBJ1-2
TGTGCCAGCAGCCAAGATTGGACAGCGAATGGCTACACCTTC
CASSQDWTANGYTF
>many|-|TRBV5-5|TRBJ2-4
TGTGCCAGCAGCGCGGACGGTGTCATTCAGTACTTC
CASSADGVIQYF
>many|TRBD2|TRBV5-1|TRBJ2-3
TGCGCCAGCAGCTCCGGACTAGCGAGATCGACAGATACGCAGTATTTT
CASSSGLARSTDTQYF
>many|-|TRBV5-1|TRBJ2-6
TGCGCCAGCAGCTTTACAGGGTTAATCAGCTCTGGGGCCAACGTCCTGACTTTC
CASSFTGLISSGANVLTF
>many|-|TRBV4-3|TRBJ2-1
TGCGCCAGCAGCCATTCAAGGGACTCCAACTACAATGAGCAGTTCTTC
CASSHSRDSNYNEQFF
>many|TRBD1|TRBV12-3/TRBV12-4|TRBJ1-2
TGTGCCAGCAGTTTAACTTATTCGGGCAGGGGGGAGGATGGCTACACCTTC
CASSLTYSGRGEDGYTF
>many|TRBD1|TRBV7-2|TRBJ2-7
TGTGCCAGCAGCTTCACAGGGGGAGACTACGAGCAGTACTTC
CASSFTGGDYEQYF
>-|TRBD2|TRBV15|TRBJ2-7
TGTGCCACCAGCAGGAGGTCCCGTGTTAGCGGGAATTACGAGCAGTACTTC
CATSRRSRVSGNYEQYF
>many|-|TRBV20-1|TRBJ1-1
TGCAGTGCTAGAGGACAAGCTAACACTGAAGCTTTCTTT
CSARGQANTEAFF
>many|TRBD2|TRBV3-1|TRBJ2-1
TGTGCCAGCAGCCAACAAGATTGGACTAGGGCGTTCTTC
CASSQQDWTRAFF
>many|-|TRBV4-3|TRBJ1-1
TGCGCCAGCAGCCAAGAGGACGGGGTAAGCAACACTGAAGCTTTCTTT
CASSQEDGVSNTEAFF
>many|-|TRBV28|TRBJ2-3
TGTGCCAGCAGTTATTCGGATACGCAGTATTTT
CASSYSDTQYF
>many|TRBD1|TRBV20-1|TRBJ1-6
TGCGCAGGGGGGAGACAAAATTCACCCCTCCACTTT
CAGGRQNSPLHF
>many|-|TRBV27|TRBJ1-2
TGTGCCAGCAGTTTTTCCAGGGACTATGGCTACACCTTC
CASSFSRDYGYTF
>many|-|TRBV10-3|TRBJ1-5
TGTGCCATCAGTGGAACCTCCAATCAGCCCCAGCATTTT
CAISGTSNQPQHF
>many|TRBD2|TRBV20-1|TRBJ2-1
TGCAGTTTGTCGCTAGCGGGATTCACTAATGAGCAGTTCTTC
CSLSLAGFTNEQFF
>many|-|TRBV7-2|TRBJ2-5
TGTGCCAGCAGGCCTACCTTTTCAATAGAGACCCAGTACTTC
CASRPTFSIETQYF
>many|-|TRBV20-1|TRBJ1-1
TGCAGTGCTAGAGATCAAAGGGGAAGGAACACTGAAGCTTTCTTT
CSARDQRGRNTEAFF
>many|-|TRBV5-8|TRBJ2-5
TGTGCCAGCAGCTTAGGTGGAGCGGACAAAACAAAGACCCAAGAGACCCAGTACTTC
CASSLGGADKTKTQETQYF
>many|-|TRBV20-1|TRBJ1-4
TGCAGTGCTAGTAAGGGTGTAGGAGAAAAACTGTTTTTT
CSASKGVGEKLFF
>many|-|TRBV27|TRBJ2-7
TGTGCCAGCAGCCTAGTTCCCTCCTACGAGCAGTACTTC
CASSLVPSYEQYF
>many|-|TRBV5-1|TRBJ1-2
TGCGCCAGCAGCGCGCTGGGCGGCTATGGCTACACCTTC
CASSALGGYGYTF
>many|-|TRBV6-5|TRBJ1-3
TGTGCCAGCAGTTACACCCGGGCCGGAAACACCATATATTTT
CASSYTRAGNTIYF